Given below is one TCR beta chain in context. The data belong to a study of T cell changes during pregnancy in multiple sclerosis. The CDR3 consists of 14 residues. Trimming removed 5 bases at V and 5 bases at J, with 15 bases between. Germline CDR1 SGHTA, CDR2 FQGNSA. The protocol was immunoSEQ multiplex PCR, while the TCRdb copy is restricted to in-frame clones and leaves out a portion. This sample has roughly 100,000 clones, with around 91% found just once. This clonotype originated in a female donor with multiple sclerosis, enrolled in a pregnancy study. Sequenced material: peripheral blood, taken after pregnancy. This chain joins TRBV7-2 and TRBJ1-1; possible D gene TRBD1, 5 bases. CDR3 residues: CASSARAQVTEAFF. The CDR3 region has the DNA TGTGCCAGCAGCGCCAGGGCACAGGTTACTGAAGCTTTCTTT. Looking up the rest from reference TRBV7-2 and TRBJ1-1 gives the full variable domain: GAGVSQSPSNKVTEKGKDVELRCDPISGHTALYWYRQSLGQGLEFLIYFQGNSAPDKSGLPSDRFSAERTGGSVSTLTIQRTQQEDSAVYLCASSARAQVTEAFFGQGTRLTVV.